This T cell receptor (beta chain) was profiled in a study of blood T cell repertoires in COVID-19. Study information: T cells, B-cell-depleted T cells, or PBMCs provided the cDNA or gDNA that served as material.

Repertoires were generated with immunoSEQ multiplex PCR, while TCRdb's copy carries only in-frame clones and drops some. The sample contains fewer than 40,000 clones, around four fifths of which appear only once. The sequence derives from a human donor in a cohort sampled during active COVID-19. Specimen: peripheral blood.

The CDR3 region is CASSSLGTGSGEAFF. CDR3 bases: TGTGCCAGCAGCTCCCTGGGGACAGGGTCCGGTGAAGCTTTCTTT. The chain is built from TRBV7-2 and TRBJ1-1, with 9 nucleotides matching TRBD1. Germline V gene sequence: CDR1 SGHTA, CDR2 FQGNSA. V dropped 4 bases and J dropped 7; count of bases not matched to a gene: 10. This CDR3 is built from 15 residues.